Listed below are T cell receptor beta chains from one sample, sequenced in a study of Ad26.COV2.S vaccination and SARS-CoV-2 variants. TCRdb keeps only in-frame clones here, not all; method: immunoSEQ multiplex PCR. This sample has some 520,000 clones, with around 88% found just once. The material sequenced was peripheral blood, taken in a trial of Ad26.COV2.S vaccine versus placebo. Receptor source: a person aged 18 to 59 who received the Ad26.COV2.S COVID-19 vaccine or a placebo. Each CDR3 is given with its conserved first and last residue. The order of the fields is clone size, V gene, D gene, J gene, CDR3 DNA, CDR3 protein. The D gene is left open where the match is weak. Clone sizes are given selectively: once, few, many, or a class where the clone is expanded.

abundance: -; v_gene: TRBV12-3/TRBV12-4; d_gene: -; j_gene: TRBJ1-6; CDR3nt: TGTGCCAGCAGCCTCCATAATTCACCCCTCCACTTT; CDR3aa: CASSLHNSPLHF
abundance: few; v_gene: TRBV6-2/TRBV6-3; d_gene: TRBD2; j_gene: TRBJ2-2; CDR3nt: TGTGCCAGCAGCGCCACTAGCGGGAGCGGGACCGGGGAGCTGTTTTTT; CDR3aa: CASSATSGSGTGELFF
abundance: -; v_gene: TRBV14; d_gene: -; j_gene: TRBJ2-7; CDR3nt: TGTGCCAGCAGCCAAGAATGGGGGGGCGCTTCCTACGAGCAGTACTTC; CDR3aa: CASSQEWGGASYEQYF
abundance: -; v_gene: TRBV24-1; d_gene: -; j_gene: TRBJ2-7; CDR3nt: TGTGCCACCAGTGATGGCGTAGCCACCAACTCCTACGAGCAGTACTTC; CDR3aa: CATSDGVATNSYEQYF
abundance: -; v_gene: TRBV6-5; d_gene: -; j_gene: TRBJ2-7; CDR3nt: TGTGCCAGCAGACCACCGGCCGCGGGGGAGCAGTACTTC; CDR3aa: CASRPPAAGEQYF
abundance: -; v_gene: TRBV11-2; d_gene: TRBD2; j_gene: TRBJ2-1; CDR3nt: TGTGCCAGCAGCTCCCTTGGAGGTAGCGGGAGGGCGGGGAATGAGCAGTTCTTC; CDR3aa: CASSSLGGSGRAGNEQFF
abundance: -; v_gene: TRBV4-3; d_gene: TRBD2; j_gene: TRBJ2-5; CDR3nt: TGCGCCAGCAGCCAAACCGGGACTAGCTCGCAAGAGACCCAGTACTTC; CDR3aa: CASSQTGTSSQETQYF
abundance: -; v_gene: TRBV10-3; d_gene: -; j_gene: TRBJ2-1; CDR3nt: TGTGCCATCAGAGGGACCGTCGCCGGGAATGAGCAGTTCTTC; CDR3aa: CAIRGTVAGNEQFF
abundance: -; v_gene: TRBV5-1; d_gene: -; j_gene: TRBJ1-4; CDR3nt: TGCGCCAGCAGCATCTCTACCACTCCCAATGAAAAACTGTTTTTT; CDR3aa: CASSISTTPNEKLFF
abundance: few; v_gene: TRBV4-2; d_gene: -; j_gene: TRBJ1-2; CDR3nt: TGTGCCAGCAGCCCCCTAACATTACCGGGACCCTCCTATGGCTACACCTTC; CDR3aa: CASSPLTLPGPSYGYTF
abundance: -; v_gene: TRBV25-1; d_gene: -; j_gene: TRBJ2-7; CDR3nt: TGTGCCACCAGACTCGGCTCCTACGAGCAGTACTTC; CDR3aa: CATRLGSYEQYF
abundance: -; v_gene: TRBV6-5; d_gene: -; j_gene: TRBJ1-6; CDR3nt: TGTGCCAGCACCCTCGGTCAGGGCAGGTCACCCCTCCACTTT; CDR3aa: CASTLGQGRSPLHF
abundance: -; v_gene: TRBV28; d_gene: TRBD1; j_gene: TRBJ2-7; CDR3nt: TGTGCCAGCAGGCCCGGACAGGTTTCCTCCTACGAGCAGTACTTC; CDR3aa: CASRPGQVSSYEQYF
abundance: -; v_gene: TRBV7-6; d_gene: -; j_gene: TRBJ2-7; CDR3nt: TGTGCCAGCAGCCTCAGGGACTTTTCCTACGAGCAGTACTTC; CDR3aa: CASSLRDFSYEQYF
abundance: -; v_gene: TRBV5-1; d_gene: TRBD1; j_gene: TRBJ1-1; CDR3nt: TGCGCCAGCAGCTTGGTACAGGGGGAGGTAACGAACACTGAAGCTTTCTTT; CDR3aa: CASSLVQGEVTNTEAFF
abundance: -; v_gene: TRBV6-5; d_gene: TRBD1; j_gene: TRBJ1-2; CDR3nt: TGTGCCTGTGACGGTCGGGACAGAGTTTATGGCTACACCTTC; CDR3aa: CACDGRDRVYGYTF
abundance: once; v_gene: TRBV6-1; d_gene: -; j_gene: TRBJ1-4; CDR3nt: TGTGCCAGCAGTGAAGCAGGGGTTCGGACTAATGAAAAACTGTTTTTT; CDR3aa: CASSEAGVRTNEKLFF
abundance: -; v_gene: TRBV7-2; d_gene: -; j_gene: TRBJ2-2; CDR3nt: TGTGCCAGCAGCTTAGATTTGGGGGAGCTGTTTTTT; CDR3aa: CASSLDLGELFF
abundance: -; v_gene: TRBV9; d_gene: TRBD2; j_gene: TRBJ2-3; CDR3nt: TGTGCCAGCAGCGTAGGAGCGGGAGGTCTAGATACGCAGTATTTT; CDR3aa: CASSVGAGGLDTQYF
abundance: -; v_gene: TRBV4-2; d_gene: -; j_gene: TRBJ2-3; CDR3nt: TGTGCCAGCAGCCAAGGTTTCGCGGCTCACACAGATACGCAGTATTTT; CDR3aa: CASSQGFAAHTDTQYF
abundance: -; v_gene: TRBV2; d_gene: -; j_gene: TRBJ2-7; CDR3nt: TGTGCCAGCAGTGGGCTACGGGGCGAGCAGTACTTC; CDR3aa: CASSGLRGEQYF
abundance: few; v_gene: TRBV14; d_gene: -; j_gene: TRBJ2-5; CDR3nt: TGTGCCAGCAGCCAAGGCCGGCAGGGATCCTTCGGAGAGACCCAGTACTTC; CDR3aa: CASSQGRQGSFGETQYF
abundance: -; v_gene: TRBV9; d_gene: -; j_gene: TRBJ1-4; CDR3nt: TGTGCCAGCAGCCCCCGGAGGGGGGACAATGAAAAACTGTTTTTT; CDR3aa: CASSPRRGDNEKLFF
abundance: once; v_gene: TRBV5-1; d_gene: -; j_gene: TRBJ2-7; CDR3nt: TGCGCCAGCAGAACTGAGAGATTCGAAGACAGACACTCCTACGAGCAGTACTTC; CDR3aa: CASRTERFEDRHSYEQYF
abundance: -; v_gene: TRBV5-1; d_gene: TRBD1; j_gene: TRBJ2-2; CDR3nt: TGCGCCAGCAGCCCAGGGGGCTTGGGGAGAACCGGGGAGCTGTTTTTT; CDR3aa: CASSPGGLGRTGELFF
abundance: -; v_gene: TRBV5-4; d_gene: -; j_gene: TRBJ1-4; CDR3nt: TGTGCCAGCAGCCGGGGGCCAGGGGAGACAAATGAAAAACTGTTTTTT; CDR3aa: CASSRGPGETNEKLFF
abundance: -; v_gene: TRBV7-3; d_gene: -; j_gene: TRBJ1-1; CDR3nt: TGTGCCAGCAGTCCGGCTGGGGGTAGTGAAGCTTTCTTT; CDR3aa: CASSPAGGSEAFF
abundance: -; v_gene: TRBV9; d_gene: -; j_gene: TRBJ1-5; CDR3nt: TGTGCCAGCAGCACTGGGGACCGGAATCAGCCCCAGCATTTT; CDR3aa: CASSTGDRNQPQHF
abundance: -; v_gene: TRBV7-9; d_gene: -; j_gene: TRBJ1-6; CDR3nt: TGTGCCAGCAGCTTAGATGTTTCACCCCTCCACTTT; CDR3aa: CASSLDVSPLHF
abundance: -; v_gene: TRBV5-1; d_gene: TRBD2; j_gene: TRBJ2-1; CDR3nt: TGCGCCAGCTCCTTTCTAGCGGGATCCTCGAATGAGCAGTTCTTC; CDR3aa: CASSFLAGSSNEQFF
abundance: few; v_gene: TRBV28; d_gene: TRBD2; j_gene: TRBJ2-2; CDR3nt: TGTGCCAGCAGTTTGTCGGGAGGGCCATCCGGGGAGCTGTTTTTT; CDR3aa: CASSLSGGPSGELFF
abundance: -; v_gene: TRBV20-1; d_gene: -; j_gene: TRBJ2-3; CDR3nt: TGCAGTGCTAGTGGGTGGAGCACAGATACGCAGTATTTT; CDR3aa: CSASGWSTDTQYF
abundance: -; v_gene: TRBV11-2; d_gene: -; j_gene: TRBJ2-1; CDR3nt: TGTGCCAGCAGCCTAAGAAGGAGCGGGGCTCGGGGGCACAATGAGCAGTTCTTC; CDR3aa: CASSLRRSGARGHNEQFF
abundance: -; v_gene: TRBV6-4; d_gene: TRBD2; j_gene: TRBJ2-3; CDR3nt: TGTGCCAGCAGTCCTAGCGGGAGCGCAGATACGCAGTATTTT; CDR3aa: CASSPSGSADTQYF
abundance: -; v_gene: TRBV30; d_gene: -; j_gene: TRBJ2-5; CDR3nt: TGTGCCTGGAGCTCGCTGGGGGAGACCCAGTACTTC; CDR3aa: CAWSSLGETQYF
abundance: -; v_gene: TRBV5-4; d_gene: TRBD2; j_gene: TRBJ2-7; CDR3nt: TGTGCCAGCAGCTTGGGGGGACTAGCGGGAACCTACGAGCAGTACTTC; CDR3aa: CASSLGGLAGTYEQYF
abundance: -; v_gene: TRBV28; d_gene: -; j_gene: TRBJ2-1; CDR3nt: TGTGCCAGCAATGTCTCTCCGAGCTCCTACAATGAGCAGTTCTTC; CDR3aa: CASNVSPSSYNEQFF
abundance: few; v_gene: TRBV23-1; d_gene: -; j_gene: TRBJ2-1; CDR3nt: TGCGCCAGCCGTGGACTGCTTGCCTACAATGAGCAGTTCTTC; CDR3aa: CASRGLLAYNEQFF
abundance: -; v_gene: TRBV20-1; d_gene: TRBD2; j_gene: TRBJ2-3; CDR3nt: TGCAGTGCTAGTCGGGGTAGCGGGAGCCTCCAACCCACCCGCCCAGATACGCAGTATTTT; CDR3aa: CSASRGSGSLQPTRPDTQYF
abundance: once; v_gene: TRBV28; d_gene: TRBD2; j_gene: TRBJ2-7; CDR3nt: TGTGCCAGCAGTTCCCCCGGGACTAGCGGGAGACGGTACTTC; CDR3aa: CASSSPGTSGRRYF
abundance: -; v_gene: TRBV9; d_gene: TRBD2; j_gene: TRBJ2-1; CDR3nt: TGTGCCAGCAGCGTAAGTGGAGCGGGAGGGGACAATGAGCAGTTCTTC; CDR3aa: CASSVSGAGGDNEQFF
abundance: -; v_gene: TRBV28; d_gene: TRBD2; j_gene: TRBJ2-3; CDR3nt: TGTGCCAGCACTAGGGGACTAGCGGGAGGTAGCACAGATACGCAGTATTTT; CDR3aa: CASTRGLAGGSTDTQYF
abundance: -; v_gene: TRBV5-1; d_gene: TRBD1; j_gene: TRBJ2-3; CDR3nt: TGCGCCAGCAGCTTGAGGGGGACAGGCCCAGATACGCAGTATTTT; CDR3aa: CASSLRGTGPDTQYF
abundance: -; v_gene: TRBV7-3; d_gene: -; j_gene: TRBJ2-5; CDR3nt: TGTGCCAGCAGCTTAATGACGGGAGAGACCCAGTACTTC; CDR3aa: CASSLMTGETQYF
abundance: once; v_gene: TRBV5-1; d_gene: TRBD1; j_gene: TRBJ2-2; CDR3nt: TGCGCCAGCAGCACCGGGACAGGGGTGTCCGGGGAGCTGTTTTTT; CDR3aa: CASSTGTGVSGELFF
abundance: -; v_gene: TRBV7-2; d_gene: TRBD1; j_gene: TRBJ2-7; CDR3nt: TGTGCCAGCAGCTCCCGTTCGGACAGGGGGACCGAGCAGTACTTC; CDR3aa: CASSSRSDRGTEQYF
abundance: once; v_gene: TRBV11-3; d_gene: -; j_gene: TRBJ2-1; CDR3nt: TGTGCCAGCAGCTTAAGCAGTAACAATGAGCAGTTCTTC; CDR3aa: CASSLSSNNEQFF
abundance: few; v_gene: TRBV11-3; d_gene: -; j_gene: TRBJ2-5; CDR3nt: TGTGCCAGCAGCTCTGGAGTCAGCGGTGACCAAGAGACCCAGTACTTC; CDR3aa: CASSSGVSGDQETQYF
abundance: -; v_gene: TRBV30; d_gene: -; j_gene: TRBJ2-1; CDR3nt: TGTGCCTGGAGTGCTGGTAGCTCCTACAATGAGCAGTTCTTC; CDR3aa: CAWSAGSSYNEQFF
abundance: -; v_gene: TRBV5-5; d_gene: TRBD1; j_gene: TRBJ1-3; CDR3nt: TGTGCCAGCAGCAACGACAGGGGCTTTGGAAACACCATATATTTT; CDR3aa: CASSNDRGFGNTIYF
abundance: -; v_gene: TRBV6-2/TRBV6-3; d_gene: TRBD2; j_gene: TRBJ2-5; CDR3nt: TGTGCCAGCAGCCCGGGACTAGCGGGACGGGAGACCCAGTACTTC; CDR3aa: CASSPGLAGRETQYF
abundance: few; v_gene: TRBV7-2; d_gene: TRBD2; j_gene: TRBJ2-7; CDR3nt: TGTGCCAGCAGCCCGCTAGCGGGGAGCTACGAGCAGTACTTC; CDR3aa: CASSPLAGSYEQYF